These 3 T cell receptor beta chains were all obtained from the same sample, sequenced in a study of blood T cells in healthy people across ages. The authors ran a second PCR of roughly 6 to 12 cycles using a sample-barcoded 5' primer and a J-beta primer mix. TCRdb used MiXCR to reprocess the 5' RACE reads, holding one entry per CDR3 protein. The table records about 970,000 distinct CDR3 sequences, roughly 50% of them present only once. Sequencing was carried out using blood. The receptors derive from a woman aged 60-75 years in good health.

This clonotype was seen once. The chain joins TRBV4-2 to TRBJ2-1; maybe TRBD2 (5 bases). Trimming shortened V by 0 bases and J by 10 bases, and 10 bases separated the two germline ends. This CDR3 is 13 amino acids long. Germline CDR1 is LGHNA and CDR2 is YNFKEQ. The CDR3 DNA is TGTGCCAGCAGCCAAGATGATTTAGCGGAGCAGTTCTTC. It specifies CASSQDDLAEQFF.

This clonotype was recorded a few times. The gene calls are TRBV6-5 and TRBJ2-7; 8 positions match TRBD1. This CDR3 spans 14 amino acids. Trimming at V came to 5 bases and at J to 3 bases, leaving 6 bases not matched to a gene. CDR1 is MNHEY, CDR2 SVGAGI, per germline. In DNA, the CDR3 is TGTGCCAGCAGTCCGGGACAGGCACGCTACGAGCAGTACTTC. Translated, it gives CASSPGQARYEQYF.

This clonotype was observed a handful of times. This CDR3 is CSAREDAGVTDTQYF. The CDR3, as DNA: TGCAGTGCTAGAGAAGATGCGGGAGTGACAGATACGCAGTATTTT. The chain is built from TRBV20-1 and TRBJ2-3; 7 bases align to TRBD2. Trimming removed 0 bases from V and 3 bases from J; junction bases left unmatched: 6. This CDR3 has 15 residues. CDR1 is DFQATT and CDR2 is SNEGSKA in the germline V gene (reference sequence).